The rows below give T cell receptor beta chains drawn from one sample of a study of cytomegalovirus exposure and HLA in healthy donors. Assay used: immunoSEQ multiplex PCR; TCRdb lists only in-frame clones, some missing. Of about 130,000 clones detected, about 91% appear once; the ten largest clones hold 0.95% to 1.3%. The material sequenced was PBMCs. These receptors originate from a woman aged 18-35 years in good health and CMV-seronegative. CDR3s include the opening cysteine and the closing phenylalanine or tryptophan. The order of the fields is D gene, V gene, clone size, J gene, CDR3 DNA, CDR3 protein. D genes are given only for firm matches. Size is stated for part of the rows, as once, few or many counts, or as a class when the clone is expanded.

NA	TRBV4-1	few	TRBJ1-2	TGCGCCAGCAGCCAAGATATAGGGGTTGGCTATGGCTACACCTTC	CASSQDIGVGYGYTF
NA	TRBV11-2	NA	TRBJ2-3	TGTGCCAGCAGCGAGCCTAGCGTTTCTAGCACAGATACGCAGTATTTT	CASSEPSVSSTDTQYF
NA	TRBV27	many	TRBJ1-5	TGTGCCAGCAGTTTACGGGGAACAATTAGCAATCAGCCCCAGCATTTT	CASSLRGTISNQPQHF
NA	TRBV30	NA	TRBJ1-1	TGTGCCTGGGGACTAGGCACTGAAGCTTTCTTT	CAWGLGTEAFF
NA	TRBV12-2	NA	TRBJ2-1	TGTGCAAGTCGCTTTTTGGTTTTCGTGGGGACAGGGGTAGTCGATGAGCAGTTCTTC	CASRFLVFVGTGVVDEQFF
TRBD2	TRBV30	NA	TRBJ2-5	TGTGCCTGGAGTGGGATTAGCGGGAGAGTAGAGACCCAGTACTTC	CAWSGISGRVETQYF
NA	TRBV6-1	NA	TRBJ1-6	TGTGCCAGCAGTGGGTGGCAAGGGGGAAATTCACCCCTCCACTTT	CASSGWQGGNSPLHF
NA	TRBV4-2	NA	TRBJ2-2	TGTGCCAGCAGCCAAGGGTCGGGGGTTAACACCGGGGAGCTGTTTTTT	CASSQGSGVNTGELFF
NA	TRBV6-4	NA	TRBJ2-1	TGTGCCAGCAGTGAACCACAGGACAATGAGCAGTTCTTC	CASSEPQDNEQFF
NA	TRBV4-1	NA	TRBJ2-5	TGCGCCAGCAGCCAAGAGAAGGAACTAGCAGGCGGAGAGACCCAGTACTTC	CASSQEKELAGGETQYF
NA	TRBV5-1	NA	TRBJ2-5	TGCGCCAGCAGCGCACGTCGCTCTACGAGCCAAGAGACCCAGTACTTC	CASSARRSTSQETQYF
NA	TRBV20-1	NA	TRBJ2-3	TGCAGCGCCCTCGAGTCAGATACGCAGTATTTT	CSALESDTQYF
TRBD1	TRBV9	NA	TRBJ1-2	TGTGCCAGCAGCGCATTTAAGACAGGGCCCTATGGCTACACCTTC	CASSAFKTGPYGYTF
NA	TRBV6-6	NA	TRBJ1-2	TGTGCCAGCAGTTACTCGGTCAGAACCGGCTACACCTTC	CASSYSVRTGYTF
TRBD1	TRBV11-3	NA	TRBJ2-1	TGTGCCAGCAGCTTAGGGAGGGGACAGGGCTATGAGCAGTTCTTC	CASSLGRGQGYEQFF
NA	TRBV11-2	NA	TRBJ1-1	TGTGCCAGCAGCTTAGATCGCAAAGGGAGAGCTTTCTTT	CASSLDRKGRAFF
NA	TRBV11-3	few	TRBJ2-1	TGTGCCAGCAGCTCACGACAGACCGACTACAATGAGCAGTTCTTC	CASSSRQTDYNEQFF
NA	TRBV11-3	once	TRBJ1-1	TGTGCCAGCAGCTTAACCAGGGCCACTGAAGCTTTCTTT	CASSLTRATEAFF
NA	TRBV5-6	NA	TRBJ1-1	TGTGCCAGCAGCAACGTACTAAGGCGGGACACTGAAGCTTTCTTT	CASSNVLRRDTEAFF
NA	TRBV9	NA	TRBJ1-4	TGTGCCAGCAGCGTATGGGACGGGAGGGGAAAACTGTTTTTT	CASSVWDGRGKLFF
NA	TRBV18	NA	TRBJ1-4	TGTGCCAGCTCGCCCTCGGTTACAGCTGCAACTAATGAAAAACTGTTTTTT	CASSPSVTAATNEKLFF
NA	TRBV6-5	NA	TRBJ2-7	TGTGCCAGCAGTCCCCCTCTAGGCACCGAGCAGTACTTC	CASSPPLGTEQYF
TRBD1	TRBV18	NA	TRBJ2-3	TGTGCCAGCTCACCACCGATATACGGACAGGGGGGAGATACGCAGTATTTT	CASSPPIYGQGGDTQYF
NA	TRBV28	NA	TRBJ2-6	TGTGCCAGCAGCCCGACAGGAAGCTCTGGGGCCAACGTCCTGACTTTC	CASSPTGSSGANVLTF
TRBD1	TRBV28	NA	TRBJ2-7	TGTGCCAGCAGTTTAGGTGGGACAGGGGTTTACGAGCAGTACTTC	CASSLGGTGVYEQYF
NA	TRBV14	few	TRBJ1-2	TGTGCCAGCAGCCCGATTAGACAGTCTAACTATGGCTACACCTTC	CASSPIRQSNYGYTF
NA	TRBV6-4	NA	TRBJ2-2	TGTGCCAGCAGTGTATCTGGCGGAAACACCGGGGAGCTGTTTTTT	CASSVSGGNTGELFF
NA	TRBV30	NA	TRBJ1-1	TGTGCCGGAAGGCTCGAAGAGGGAAACACTGAAGCTTTCTTT	CAGRLEEGNTEAFF
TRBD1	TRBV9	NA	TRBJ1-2	TGTGCCAGCAGCGTAGGTGGACAGGGTTTCGATGGCTACACCTTC	CASSVGGQGFDGYTF
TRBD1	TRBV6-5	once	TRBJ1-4	TGTGCCAGCAGTTACTCCAGGACAGGGTATGAAAAACTGTTTTTT	CASSYSRTGYEKLFF
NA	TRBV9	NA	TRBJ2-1	TGTGCCAGCAGCGCCCGTGAGAACAATGAGCAGTTCTTC	CASSARENNEQFF
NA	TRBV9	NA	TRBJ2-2	TGTGCCAGCAGCGCTACCGACACCGGGGAGCTGTTTTTT	CASSATDTGELFF
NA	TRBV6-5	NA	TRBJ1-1	TGTGCCAGCAGTTATACAGTAACGAACACTGAAGCTTTCTTT	CASSYTVTNTEAFF
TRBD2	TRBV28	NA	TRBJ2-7	TGTGCCATCAAACCTCTAGCGGGTTTATACGAGCAGTACTTC	CAIKPLAGLYEQYF
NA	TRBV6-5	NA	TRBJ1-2	TGTGCCAGCAGTCGAGCGGACGGTTCTAACTATGGCTACACCTTC	CASSRADGSNYGYTF
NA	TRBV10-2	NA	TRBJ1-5	TGCGCCAGCAGTGAGTCGCGTCCGAGCAATCAGCCCCAGCATTTT	CASSESRPSNQPQHF
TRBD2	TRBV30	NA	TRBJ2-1	TGTGCCTGGAGTGTCGGGAGGAATGAGCAGTTCTTC	CAWSVGRNEQFF
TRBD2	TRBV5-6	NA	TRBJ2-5	TGTGCCAGCAGCCAGACTAGCGGGGGGTTACAAGAGACCCAGTACTTC	CASSQTSGGLQETQYF
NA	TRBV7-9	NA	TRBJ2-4	TGTGCCAGCACTTCCGTCGAAAACATTCAGTACTTC	CASTSVENIQYF
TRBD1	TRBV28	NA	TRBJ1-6	TGTGCCAGCAGTCCCTACCCACAGGGGCCTTATTCACCCCTCCACTTT	CASSPYPQGPYSPLHF
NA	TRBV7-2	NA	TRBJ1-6	TGTGCCAGCAGCTTCAGGAATTCACCCCTCCACTTT	CASSFRNSPLHF